This TCR beta chain was sequenced in a study of beta chain features in type 1 diabetes. The study, taken as a whole, reports: In the patient group, naive, central memory and Treg TCRB repertoires seemed more alike than in the healthy donor group. PCR could preferentially amplify shorter templates, alike in patients and controls.

One heparinised draw, averaging around 0.12 L, was taken per donor. TCRB transcripts that were expressed got sequenced, as all of the isolated RNA had been reverse transcribed. The study sequenced naive, central memory and regulatory T cell samples to an average of about 3.8 million reads. Sequencing was performed with immunoSEQ multiplex PCR; in TCRdb, only in-frame clones are kept and a portion is missing. Of under 150,000 clones in the sample, 6.9% were seen once. With respect to this clone: Its target is not known.

The CDR3 is 15 amino acids. V shed 8 bases, J shed 4 bases, and the junction held 8 bases outside the gene matches. Germline V CDR1 and CDR2: SQVTM, ANQGSEA. This chain uses TRBV29-1 with TRBJ2-3, with 14 bases aligning to TRBD2. The sequenced material came from central memory CD4+ T cells from blood. The TCR was taken from a woman in her twenties or thirties in good health. The CDR3 here is CSPPTSGGGPDTQYF. For the CDR3, the DNA is TGCAGCCCCCCGACTAGCGGGGGGGGGCCAGATACGCAGTATTTT.